This entry features one T cell receptor (beta chain) sequence. Its specificity is not known. The record originates from a study of beta chain features in type 1 diabetes. Turning to the study itself: Patients were similar to healthy donors in age and gender (as well as in cell yields).

The study reverse transcribed the entire isolated RNA, so it sequenced expressed TCRB transcripts. This table comes from immunoSEQ multiplex PCR, and its TCRdb copy is limited to in-frame clones, with some not included. The sample has around 280,000 clones, about 15% seen once. CDR3 length: 17 amino acids. V shed 4 bases and J shed 0 bases, with 16 bases lying between them. CDR1 is LNHDA, CDR2 SQIVND, per germline (reference sequence). Study-wide findings and caveats: Moderately but significantly shorter TCRB CDR3s were found in Type 1 diabetes patients in all four CD4+ subsets.

V gene TRBV19 combines with J gene TRBJ1-5, with unresolved D. Sequencing was performed on naive CD4+ T cells from blood. This TCR was sampled from a man aged 18 to 35 with type 1 diabetes. CDR3 in amino acids: CASSKRRVSYSNQPQHF. The CDR3 DNA reads TGTGCCAGTAGTAAGAGGCGGGTAAGCTATAGCAATCAGCCCCAGCATTTT.